The TCR beta chain described here comes from a study of control samples from healthy donors and cancer patients. This CDR3 comprises 17 residues. V dropped 2 bases and J dropped 4; count of bases not matched to a gene: 15. The germline gives CDR1 GTSNPN, CDR2 SVGIG (reference sequence). The assay was immunoSEQ multiplex PCR, and TCRdb's table has in-frame clones only and misses some. The sample has 95,000 to 150,000 clones; roughly nine tenths are singletons. The V and J genes are TRBV30 and TRBJ2-5, with TRBD2 matching 8 bases. The specimen sequenced was blood. This TCR was recovered from a woman aged 18-30 years in good health. CDR3 region: CAWSSRGTSSRRETQYF. The CDR3 bases are TGTGCCTGGAGTTCCCGGGGGACTAGTAGTCGGCGAGAGACCCAGTACTTC. Complete variable domain (other parts from reference TRBV30 and TRBJ2-5): SQTIHQWPATLVQPVGSPLSLECTVEGTSNPNLYWYRQAAGRGLQLLFYSVGIGQISSEVPQNLSASRPQDRQFILSSKKLLLSDSGFYLCAWSSRGTSSRRETQYFGPGTRLLVL.